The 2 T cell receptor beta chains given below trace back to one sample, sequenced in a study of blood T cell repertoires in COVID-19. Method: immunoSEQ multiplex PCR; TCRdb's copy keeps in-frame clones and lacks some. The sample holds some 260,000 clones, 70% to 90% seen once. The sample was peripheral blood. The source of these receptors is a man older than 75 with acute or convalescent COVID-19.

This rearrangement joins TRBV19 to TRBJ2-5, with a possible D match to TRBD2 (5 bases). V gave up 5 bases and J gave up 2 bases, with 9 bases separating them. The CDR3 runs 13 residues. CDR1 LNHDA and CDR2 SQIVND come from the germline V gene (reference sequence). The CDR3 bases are TGTGCCAGTAGTCCGGGATTTCAAGAGACCCAGTACTTC. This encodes CASSPGFQETQYF.

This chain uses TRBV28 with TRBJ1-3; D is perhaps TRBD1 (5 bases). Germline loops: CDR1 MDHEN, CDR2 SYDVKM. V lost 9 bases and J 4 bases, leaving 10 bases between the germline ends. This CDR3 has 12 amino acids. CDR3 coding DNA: TGTGCCAGTAGGGGATCCGGAAACACCATATATTTT. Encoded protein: CASRGSGNTIYF.